This paragraph reports one T cell receptor beta chain. The antigen remains unidentified. The data originate from a study of T cell repertoires in cytomegalovirus infection. Study conclusions and caveats: Accumulated public TCR beta family frequency recognized individuals carrying CMV together with the relevant HLA.

Each CDR3 protein is one row after TCRdb ran MiXCR on the reads. The table records some 800,000 distinct CDR3 sequences, just under 30% of them present only once. This CDR3 spans 17 amino acids. The germline CDR1 and CDR2 sequences are MGHRA and YSYEKL. Trimming took 1 base from V and 5 from J, leaving 17 bases between them. The receptor was isolated from a human donor in good health (CMV status not recorded). Some clones in this sample may be carry-over from other donors' samples. The chain recombines TRBV4-1 with TRBJ2-2, with a possible D match to TRBD2 (5 bases). The sample here was cultured CD8+ T cells from PBMCs, taken from culture after CMV antigen stimulation. The CDR3 DNA is TGCGCCAGCAGCCAAGGCATTCGGACTGTGGGGACCGGGGAGCTGTTTTTT. It is translated as CASSQGIRTVGTGELFF.